Listed here are 28 T cell receptor beta chains from one sample, sequenced in a study of OX40 agonist ivuxolimab in advanced cancers. Library preparation employed the immunoSEQ multiplex PCR assay. Not all clones reach the TCRdb copy of this immuneACCESS table, which keeps in-frame sequences only. Checked studies attribute under half of the gap to unresolved V genes and leave the rest unexplained. In this sample the table shows about 76,000 clones, approximately 85% of which occur a single time. Clones ranked in the top ten supply roughly 5.5% of the sample. The sample was CD4+ or CD8+ T cells sorted from blood, taken in a trial of the OX40 agonist ivuxolimab. These TCRs come from an adult with an advanced solid tumor such as melanoma, head and neck, liver or kidney cancer.

The chain joins TRBV11-1 to TRBJ2-3; 11 positions match TRBD2. The germline gives CDR1 SGHAT, CDR2 FQDESV (reference sequence). The CDR3 is 17 residues long. The V and J ends lost 3 bases and 2 bases, in that order; junction bases with no gene match: 7. The CDR3: CASSFRSGGAYTDTQYF. CDR3 DNA sequence: TGTGCCAGCAGCTTCCGTAGCGGGGGGGCCTACACAGATACGCAGTATTTT.

The chain links TRBV5-6 to TRBJ1-4, with D possibly TRBD1 on 5 matching bases. The CDR3 spans 16 residues. CDR1 is SGHDT, CDR2 YYEEEE, per germline. With 4 bases removed from V and 1 base from J, the gap between germline ends came to 14 bases. CDR3 DNA: TGTGCCAGCAGCCGGGACCTGGTCGGAACTAATGAAAAACTGTTTTTT. This codes for CASSRDLVGTNEKLFF.

V gene TRBV7-2 combines with J gene TRBJ2-7; the match to TRBD2 covers 13 bases. The CDR3 consists of 19 residues. V trimming: 1 base; J trimming: 4 bases; junction bases outside the gene matches: 13. Germline values: CDR1 SGHTA, CDR2 FQGNSA. The CDR3 sequence is CASSLGGRGLAGVLYEQYF. The CDR3, as DNA: TGTGCCAGCAGCTTAGGGGGGCGCGGACTAGCGGGAGTATTATACGAGCAGTACTTC.

The chain joins TRBV10-1 to TRBJ1-1; D gene unclear. The CDR3 covers 13 residues. The germline gives CDR1 WNHNN, CDR2 SYGVQD (reference sequence). Between the trimmed V and J ends, which lost 7 bases and 2 bases, there was a span of 11 bases. CDR3 region: CASNQALNTEAFF. The CDR3 DNA follows: TGCGCCAGCAATCAGGCACTCAACACTGAAGCTTTCTTT.

The chain is built from TRBV19 and TRBJ1-5, with a tentative D call TRBD1 (5 bases). CDR1 and CDR2 (germline): LNHDA, SQIVND (reference sequence). V was cut by 6 bases and J by 0 bases, with 12 bases left in between. This CDR3 is 15 amino acids long. CDR3 sequence reads: CASSQGPYSNQPQHF. Written as DNA, the CDR3 is TGTGCCAGTAGCCAGGGCCCATATAGCAATCAGCCCCAGCATTTT.

The chain joins TRBV19 to TRBJ1-1; D possibly corresponds to TRBD1 (6 bases). Trimming took off 1 base at V and 3 bases at J, with 15 bases between the two ends. This CDR3 has 16 amino acids. Per the germline V gene, CDR1 is LNHDA and CDR2 is SQIVND (reference sequence). Here the CDR3 DNA reads TGTGCCAGTAGTATAGCGGGGGGGCTTCGGGACACTGAAGCTTTCTTT. This encodes CASSIAGGLRDTEAFF.

This chain connects TRBV30 to TRBJ2-1; TRBD1 matches 9 bases. CDR1 GTSNPN and CDR2 SVGIG come from the germline V gene (reference sequence). This CDR3 has 14 amino acids. Trimming cost V 5 bases and J 6 bases; bases outside gene matches: 8. The CDR3 loop reads CAWGGTGRGNEQFF. The CDR3 DNA sequence: TGTGCCTGGGGGGGGACAGGGAGGGGCAATGAGCAGTTCTTC.

The chain joins TRBV12-2 to TRBJ2-5; the tabulated D call, TRBD2, remains unverified against the DNA. TRBV12-2 is flagged as a pseudogene. This CDR3 is 16 amino acids long. CDR3: CASRFNWRRIQETQYF. The CDR3 DNA reads as TGTGCAAGTCGCTTCAATTGGAGACGGATCCAAGAGACCCAGTACTTC.

The rearrangement links TRBV6-5 to TRBJ2-3; TRBD2 agrees at 9 bases. Unmatched junction bases numbered 5, after V lost 6 bases and J lost 1 base. The CDR3 contains 15 residues. CDR1 is MNHEY and CDR2 is SVGAGI in the germline V gene. CDR3 DNA sequence: TGTGCCAGCAGATCCGGCGGGAGGGGCACAGATACGCAGTATTTT. Translating gives CASRSGGRGTDTQYF.

The chain uses TRBV18 and TRBJ1-2; tentative D call: TRBD1 (6 bases). This CDR3 is built from 15 residues. The V and J ends lost 4 bases and 6 bases respectively, with 18 bases between them. Looked up from germline, CDR1 is KGHSH and CDR2 is LQKENI. DNA of the CDR3: TGTGCCAGCTCACTTAGCGGTTCTGGGGGCCATGGCTACACCTTC. Protein sequence: CASSLSGSGGHGYTF.

This rearrangement joins TRBV9 to TRBJ2-5, with 11 bases matching TRBD2. The J segment lost 5 bases and the V segment lost 3 bases, leaving 9 bases of the junction unmatched. The CDR3 totals 16 residues. Germline V gene sequence: CDR1 SGDLS, CDR2 YYNGEE. The CDR3 protein is CASSGPSGRLGETQYF. The CDR3 coding sequence is TGTGCCAGCAGCGGCCCTAGCGGGAGGCTCGGGGAGACCCAGTACTTC. The full variable domain, with the rest looked up from reference TRBV9 and TRBJ2-5, is DSGVTQTPKHLITATGQRVTLRCSPRSGDLSVYWYQQSLDQGLQFLIQYYNGEERAKGNILERFSAQQFPDLHSELNLSSLELGDSALYFCASSGPSGRLGETQYFGPGTRLLVL.

This rearrangement joins TRBV15 to TRBJ2-1; D is unclear. The germline V gene has CDR1 LNHNV and CDR2 YYDKDF (reference sequence). The V end lost 3 bases, the J end lost 4 bases, and 19 bases lay between the germline ends. CDR3 length equals 17 residues. CDR3 in DNA: TGTGCCACCAGCAGGTCGTACGACGGGCCCGTATACAATGAGCAGTTCTTC. Its protein is CATSRSYDGPVYNEQFF.

This chain connects TRBV5-8 to TRBJ2-3; TRBD2 might be the D (6 bases). The ends were cut back, 6 bases at V and 5 bases at J, with 25 bases in the middle. The CDR3 spans 17 residues. In germline, CDR1 is SGHTS, CDR2 YDEGEE. The CDR3 DNA sequence: TGTGCCAGCACCCCTCGGCTGGCGGGATCCCGAGGAGATACGCAGTATTTT. Its translation: CASTPRLAGSRGDTQYF.

J is TRBJ2-2 and V is TRBV2, with 9 bases identical to TRBD2. V was clipped by 6 bases and J by 7 bases; unmatched bases: 12. The CDR3 length is 16 residues. Germline assignment: CDR1 SNHLY and CDR2 FYNNEI. For the CDR3, the DNA is TGTGCCAGCAGGGAGACTAGCGGAGTGCCTATCGGGGAGCTGTTTTTT. Translation: CASRETSGVPIGELFF.

This clone was recorded a few times. The chain recombines TRBV5-1 with TRBJ2-7; D uncertain. V was pared by 7 bases and J by 3 bases, with 14 bases between. Germline V gene data show CDR1 as SGHRS and CDR2 as YFSETQ. This CDR3 comprises 13 residues. The CDR3 reads CASGVEQNYEQYF. The CDR3 coding sequence is TGCGCCAGCGGTGTGGAACAGAACTACGAGCAGTACTTC.

The genes are TRBV9 and TRBJ2-4, with D perhaps TRBD2 (6 bases). The CDR3 loop spans 15 amino acids. Germline loops: CDR1 SGDLS, CDR2 YYNGEE. V was pared by 0 bases and J by 7 bases, with 14 bases between. The CDR3 nucleotides are TGTGCCAGCAGCGTAGAAGGGACTTGGGACAACATTCAGTACTTC. Encoded protein: CASSVEGTWDNIQYF.

The rearrangement uses TRBV19 and TRBJ1-2; a weak D match, TRBD1 (6 bases). Germline assignment: CDR1 LNHDA and CDR2 SQIVND (reference sequence). The V end was cut by 3 bases, the J end by 8 bases, with 13 bases between. The CDR3 is 13 amino acids. CDR3 sequence (DNA): TGTGCCAGTAGTATGACCCGGGGGCGAGGCTACACCTTC. Its protein product is CASSMTRGRGYTF.

The V gene is TRBV18, the J gene TRBJ2-1, with D uncertain. CDR3 size: 14 residues. Germline-derived CDR1 and CDR2 are KGHSH and LQKENI. V lost 2 bases, J lost 4 bases, and 9 bases lay in between. The CDR3 DNA follows: TGTGCCAGCTCACCAGCCGGCACATACAATGAGCAGTTCTTC. It codes for CASSPAGTYNEQFF.

CDR3 sequence (DNA): TGTGCCAGCAGCGATCGGGGACGCCTCTCCGCGGCCAACGTCCTGACTTTC. Protein sequence: CASSDRGRLSAANVLTF. The rearrangement links TRBV7-3 to TRBJ2-6; D possibly uses TRBD1 or TRBD2 (5 bases each). Trimming took 5 bases from V and 6 from J, leaving 20 bases between them. The V gene's germline CDR1 is SGHTA and CDR2 FQGTGA. This CDR3 has 17 residues. Full variable domain (remainder filled in from reference TRBV7-3 and TRBJ2-6): GAGVSQTPSNKVTEKGKYVELRCDPISGHTALYWYRQSLGQGPEFLIYFQGTGAADDSGLPNDRFFAVRPEGSVSTLKIQRTERGDSAVYLCASSDRGRLSAANVLTFGAGSRLTVL.

V gene TRBV6-9 combines with J gene TRBJ2-7; 10 bases align to TRBD1. Trimming at V came to 3 bases and at J to 4 bases, leaving 3 bases not matched to a gene. The CDR3 extends over 14 amino acids. Per germline, CDR1 MNHGY and CDR2 SVAAGI. Here the CDR3 DNA reads TGTGCCAGCAGTTACCGGGACAGGGGATACGAGCAGTACTTC. As protein: CASSYRDRGYEQYF.

This clone was seen many times. The chain recombines TRBV5-8 with TRBJ1-2; no clear D. CDR3 length: 13 amino acids. The V gene lost 2 bases and the J gene lost 5 bases, with 10 bases spanning the gap. Germline V gene sequence: CDR1 SGHTS, CDR2 YDEGEE. The CDR3 protein is CASSLEGRYGYTF. DNA of the CDR3: TGTGCCAGCAGCTTAGAGGGAAGGTATGGCTACACCTTC.

Concerning this clone itself: One junction end does not reproduce the germline sequence, and a read error may be involved. The sample holds other DNA sequences that translate to the same CDR3. This chain links TRBV6-4 with TRBJ2-3, with 8 bases aligning to TRBD2. The germline gives CDR1 MRHNA, CDR2 SNTAGT. The CDR3 spans 15 residues. CDR3 sequence reads: CASSDTGGATDTQYF. DNA for the CDR3: TGTGCCAGTAGTGACACCGGGGGGGCCACAGATACGCAGTATTTT.

The rearrangement joins TRBV9 to TRBJ1-5; TRBD1 aligns across 10 bases. The trim removed 1 base at V and 9 bases at J, leaving 13 bases unmatched. The CDR3 sequence is 17 residues long. Germline CDR1 is SGDLS and CDR2 is YYNGEE. DNA of the CDR3: TGTGCCAGCAGCGTACCCCACTCGACAGGGGGCGTTGGGCCCCAGCATTTT. Residues: CASSVPHSTGGVGPQHF.

The chain has TRBV4-1 and TRBJ2-1; 13 bases line up with TRBD2. This CDR3 is built from 14 residues. The germline CDR1 and CDR2 sequences are MGHRA and YSYEKL. V was clipped by 4 bases and J by 12 bases; unmatched bases: 6. CDR3 in DNA: TGCGCCAGCAGCCCCGGGACTAGCGGGGCTAGGCAGTTCTTC. Protein: CASSPGTSGARQFF.

The V gene is TRBV15, the J gene TRBJ1-1; D might be TRBD1 (5 bases). Per the germline V gene, CDR1 is LNHNV and CDR2 is YYDKDF (reference sequence). The CDR3 totals 15 residues. The V and J ends lost 4 bases and 8 bases respectively, with 20 bases between them. The chain's CDR3 is CATSTQRRGGGEAFF. DNA for the CDR3: TGTGCCACCAGCACCCAACGTCGGGGGGGTGGGGAAGCTTTCTTT.

CDR3 loop: CASSPTWDLLPSSYEQYF. In DNA form, the CDR3 reads TGTGCCAGCTCACCTACGTGGGACTTACTACCGAGCTCCTACGAGCAGTACTTC. J is TRBJ2-7 and V is TRBV18; D might be TRBD2 (6 bases). Trimming cost V 3 bases and J 0 bases, with 21 bases left between them. Looked up from germline, CDR1 is KGHSH and CDR2 is LQKENI. The CDR3 totals 18 residues. Full variable domain (rest looked up from reference TRBV18 and TRBJ2-7): NAGVMQNPRHLVRRRGQEARLRCSPMKGHSHVYWYRQLPEEGLKFMVYLQKENIIDESGMPKERFSAEFPKEGPSILRIQQVVRGDSAAYFCASSPTWDLLPSSYEQYFGPGTRLTVT.

Here the CDR3 reads CASSHQGATEAFF. The CDR3 DNA reads TGCGCCAGCAGCCATCAGGGGGCCACTGAAGCTTTCTTT. The J gene is TRBJ1-1, the V gene TRBV4-3; 8 bases agree with TRBD1. Trimming removed 3 bases from V and 4 bases from J; junction bases left unmatched: 1. Looked up from germline, CDR1 is LGHNA and CDR2 is YSLEER. This CDR3 is built from 13 residues.

J is TRBJ1-2 and V is TRBV28, with 7 bases identical to TRBD1. The junction had 13 bases not matched to a gene; V was cut back by 4 bases and J by 8 bases. CDR1 MDHEN and CDR2 SYDVKM come from the germline V gene. This CDR3 has 15 residues. CDR3 region: CASSSSAGGAQGYTF. For the CDR3, the DNA is TGTGCCAGCAGTTCATCAGCAGGGGGTGCGCAGGGCTACACCTTC.